The rows below give T cell receptor beta chains drawn from one sample of a study of human T cells and chemical hapten exposure. TCRdb recomputed calls from the RACE reads with MiXCR, one row per CDR3 protein. The data hold 65,000 to 70,000 distinct CDR3 sequences, with 9.5% to 12% observed a single time. Sequenced material: whole blood, taken in connection with sensitization to the hapten diphenylcyclopropenone (DPC). These receptors all come from a woman aged 50 to 60 with alopecia areata. Some clones in this sample may be carry-over from other donors' samples. Each CDR3 is given with its conserved first and last residue. The D gene is left open where the match is weak. Expanded clones are given a class, and other clones once, few, many or no size at all.

d_call j_call clone_size v_call cdr3_nt cdr3_aa
. TRBJ1-3 . TRBV5-1 TGCGCCAGCAGCCCAACAGCCTACTCTGGAAACACCATATATTTT CASSPTAYSGNTIYF
. TRBJ2-1 few TRBV4-3 TGCGCCAGCAGCCAAGTAGCTAGCTCCTACAATGAGCAGTTCTTC CASSQVASSYNEQFF
. TRBJ1-2 many TRBV11-1 TGTGCCAGCACCCCAGGGGCAGAAGCTAACTATGGCTACACCTTC CASTPGAEANYGYTF
. TRBJ1-1 few TRBV7-9 TGTGCCAGCACCCGAAGCAGGAACACTGAAGCTTTCTTT CASTRSRNTEAFF
TRBD1 TRBJ1-5 many TRBV12-3/TRBV12-4 TGTGCCAGCAGTTCCCCTCGACAGGGGGCAAATCAGCCCCAGCATTTT CASSSPRQGANQPQHF
. TRBJ1-3 many TRBV12-5 TGTGCTAGTGGTTTGCCTCCAGGGTTCTCTGGAAACACCATATATTTT CASGLPPGFSGNTIYF
TRBD1 TRBJ2-2 . TRBV14 TGTGCCAGCAGCCAACCCTTCCGACCGAACAGGGGTGCGGGCGGGGAGCTGTTTTTT CASSQPFRPNRGAGGELFF
. TRBJ1-1 . TRBV12-3/TRBV12-4 TGTGCCAGCAGTACACAGGGCGGGGGTTTGAACACTGAAGCTTTCTTT CASSTQGGGLNTEAFF
. TRBJ1-2 . TRBV5-1 TGCGCCAGCAGCTTGCACGACGGCTACACCTTC CASSLHDGYTF
. TRBJ1-4 many TRBV29-1 TGCAGCGTCGAGGGGGTGCAGACTAATGAAAAACTGTTTTTT CSVEGVQTNEKLFF
TRBD1 TRBJ2-3 many TRBV18 TGTGCCAGCTCAATAACAGGGGGCCCAGATACGCAGTATTTT CASSITGGPDTQYF
TRBD1 TRBJ1-1 many TRBV20-1 TGCAGTGCTCCTCACGGACAGGTCGGCCTCTTGAACACTGAAGCTTTCTTT CSAPHGQVGLLNTEAFF
. TRBJ2-7 few TRBV14 TGTGCCAGCAGCAAAGAACTTTACTACGAGCAGTACTTC CASSKELYYEQYF
TRBD1 TRBJ2-7 many TRBV7-9 TGTGCCAGCAGCTTAGCGGGACAGGGGTCGTCCTACGAGCAGTACTTC CASSLAGQGSSYEQYF
. TRBJ2-7 . TRBV11-2 TGTGCCAGCAGCCCCCGGGGGTACGAGCAGTACTTC CASSPRGYEQYF
TRBD1 TRBJ1-4 many TRBV7-2 TGTGCCAGCAGCTCCACACCGGGACAGCAAAATGAAAAACTGTTTTTT CASSSTPGQQNEKLFF
TRBD1 TRBJ1-2 few TRBV12-3/TRBV12-4 TGTGCCAGCAGCGACAGGGTTGCACTCGGCTACACCTTC CASSDRVALGYTF
. TRBJ2-7 few TRBV18 TGTGCCAGCTCAGATTGGGACACCGGCTACGAGCAGTACTTC CASSDWDTGYEQYF
. TRBJ2-5 . TRBV5-1 TGCGCCAGCAGCTTGATGCTCCGAGAGACCCAGTACTTC CASSLMLRETQYF
. TRBJ2-3 many TRBV7-9 TGTGCCAGCACCCCGCCCTTAGTGGGGGCGATTTTAGGGACAGATACGCAGTATTTT CASTPPLVGAILGTDTQYF
. TRBJ1-2 many TRBV4-2 TGTGCCAGCAGCCAAGATATTGAGGGGGTGACCTATGGCTACACCTTC CASSQDIEGVTYGYTF
. TRBJ2-7 . TRBV6-5 TGTGCCAGCAGTTACTCCGACGACTCCTACGAGCAGTACTTC CASSYSDDSYEQYF
. TRBJ2-7 . TRBV3-1 TGTGCCAGCAGCCAAGGGCCTCTCTACGAGCAGTACTTC CASSQGPLYEQYF
. TRBJ2-7 . TRBV28 TGTGCCAGCAGCCCGAACCTGGGCTCCTACGAGCAGTACTTC CASSPNLGSYEQYF
TRBD1 TRBJ2-2 many TRBV7-9 TGTGCCAGCAGCCCACGCTACGGGACAGGCGATGCGAACACCGGGGAGCTGTTTTTT CASSPRYGTGDANTGELFF
TRBD1 TRBJ2-2 . TRBV12-3/TRBV12-4 TGTGCCAACTCGAGGGGGCTCGGGGAGCTGTTTTTT CANSRGLGELFF
TRBD1 TRBJ2-1 . TRBV7-2 TGTGCCAGCTCACTCCGGGACAGGGTGTTCCATGAGCAGTTCTTC CASSLRDRVFHEQFF
. TRBJ1-5 few TRBV12-3/TRBV12-4 TGTGCCAGCAGCACGTATCGGGGCTTTAAGGCGAGCAATCAGCCCCAGCATTTT CASSTYRGFKASNQPQHF
. TRBJ1-4 . TRBV28 TGTGCCAGCCAAAGGCAAAAACTGTTTTTT CASQRQKLFF
TRBD1 TRBJ1-6 . TRBV28 TGTGCCAGCACGACCGGACAGGGAAAAGCCCAGGGGCTCCACTTT CASTTGQGKAQGLHF
. TRBJ1-2 many TRBV14 TGTGCCAGCAGCCAGACCGGGACGGATAACTATGGCTACACCTTC CASSQTGTDNYGYTF
. TRBJ1-5 . TRBV7-2 TGTGCCAGCAGCTTAGGCGGTGATAGCAATCAGCCCCAGCATTTT CASSLGGDSNQPQHF
. TRBJ2-7 . TRBV9 TGTGCCAGCAGCGTAGGAGGGGCAGCTGAGTACGAGCAGTACTTC CASSVGGAAEYEQYF
TRBD1 TRBJ2-4 many TRBV5-1 TGCGCCAGCAGCTCAAACAGGGGGGAGAGAGCCAAAAACATTCAGTACTTC CASSSNRGERAKNIQYF
TRBD1 TRBJ1-6 many TRBV7-9 TGTGCCAGCAGGCCGGGACAGGGGAGGAGTTCACCCCTCCACTTT CASRPGQGRSSPLHF